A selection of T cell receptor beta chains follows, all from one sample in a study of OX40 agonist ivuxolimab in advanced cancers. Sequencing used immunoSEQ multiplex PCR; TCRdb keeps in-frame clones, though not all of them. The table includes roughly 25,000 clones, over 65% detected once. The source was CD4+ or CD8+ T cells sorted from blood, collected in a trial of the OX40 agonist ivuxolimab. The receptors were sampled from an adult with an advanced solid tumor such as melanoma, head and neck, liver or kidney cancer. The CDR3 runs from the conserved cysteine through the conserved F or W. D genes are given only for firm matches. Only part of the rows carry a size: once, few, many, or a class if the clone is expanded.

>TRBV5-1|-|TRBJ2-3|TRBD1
CASSLDRGDTDTQYF
TGCGCCAGCAGCCTGGACAGGGGGGACACAGATACGCAGTATTTT
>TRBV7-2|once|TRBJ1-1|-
CASSLVVGNTEAFF
TGTGCCAGCAGCTTAGTAGTCGGGAACACTGAAGCTTTCTTT
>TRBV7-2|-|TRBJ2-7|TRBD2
CASSRTGTAGGEQYF
TGTGCCAGCAGCAGAACCGGGACGGCGGGGGGGGAGCAGTACTTC
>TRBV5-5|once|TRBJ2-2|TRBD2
CASSSSGQTGELFF
TGTGCCAGCAGTTCTAGCGGGCAGACCGGGGAGCTGTTTTTT
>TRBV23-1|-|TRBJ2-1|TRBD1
CASSQTRGRTVVEQFF
TGCGCCAGCAGTCAAACCAGGGGGCGGACGGTAGTTGAGCAGTTCTTC
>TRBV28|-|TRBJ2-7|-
CASQLRGSVYEQYF
TGTGCCAGCCAACTCCGTGGGTCGGTCTACGAGCAGTACTTC
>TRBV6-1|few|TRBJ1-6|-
CASSGQPYNSPLHF
TGTGCCAGCAGTGGACAGCCCTATAATTCACCCCTCCACTTT
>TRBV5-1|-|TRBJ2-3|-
CASSMRGTSSTDTQYF
TGCGCCAGCAGCATGCGGGGGACAAGTTCCACAGATACGCAGTATTTT
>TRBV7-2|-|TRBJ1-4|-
CASSLGGLGEKLFF
TGTGCCAGCAGCTTGGGGGGCTTAGGTGAAAAACTGTTTTTT
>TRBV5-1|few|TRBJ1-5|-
CASSLVPEQPQHF
TGCGCCAGCAGCTTGGTACCTGAACAGCCCCAGCATTTT